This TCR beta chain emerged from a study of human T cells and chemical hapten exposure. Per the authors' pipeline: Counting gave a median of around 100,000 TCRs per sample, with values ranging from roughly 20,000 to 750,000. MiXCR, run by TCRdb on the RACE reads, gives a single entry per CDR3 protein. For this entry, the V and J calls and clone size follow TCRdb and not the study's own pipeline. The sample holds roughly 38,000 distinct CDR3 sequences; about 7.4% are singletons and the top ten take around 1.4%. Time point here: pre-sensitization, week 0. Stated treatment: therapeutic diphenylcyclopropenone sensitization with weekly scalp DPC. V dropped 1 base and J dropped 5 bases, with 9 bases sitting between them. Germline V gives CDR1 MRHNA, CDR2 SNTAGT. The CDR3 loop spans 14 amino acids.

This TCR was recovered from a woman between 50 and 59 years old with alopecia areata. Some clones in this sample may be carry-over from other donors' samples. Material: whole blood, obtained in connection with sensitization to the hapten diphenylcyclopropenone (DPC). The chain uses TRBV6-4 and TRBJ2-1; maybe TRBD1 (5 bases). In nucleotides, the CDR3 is TGTGCCAGCAGTGACTTGGGGCCGGACAATGAGCAGTTCTTC. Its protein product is CASSDLGPDNEQFF.